This is a list of T cell receptor beta chains from one sample in a study of blood T cells in healthy people across ages. TCRdb passed the 5' RACE reads through MiXCR, listing each CDR3 protein once. The top ten hold 20% to 25% of the sample, which has about 970,000 distinct CDR3 sequences, roughly 51% seen once. The sample comprised blood. Receptors originate from an older woman in good health. Both conserved end residues are part of each CDR3. D genes are given only for firm matches.

v_call	d_call	cdr3_aa
TRBV2	TRBD2	CASSDSGTSYNEQYF
TRBV11-2	-	CASSFLGTPKFF
TRBV18	-	CASSQDRYNYGYTF
TRBV6-1	TRBD2	CASKRGSYEQYF
TRBV10-3	-	CAIRGTNVLTF
TRBV28	-	CASSWENSPLHF
TRBV5-1	-	CASSYFGDPTQETQYF
TRBV2	-	CASSSGRNSYEQYF
TRBV20-1	TRBD1	CSARTGVGNSGANVLTF
TRBV29-1	TRBD2	CSVVRTSGRALGNEQYF
TRBV4-1	-	CASSQDPKQVYTDTQYF